A single sample gave rise to the 22 T cell receptor beta chains below, sequenced in a study of metastatic and nonmetastatic thyroid tumors. All patients were untreated before thyroid surgery. TCRdb re-called clones via MiXCR from the PCR reads. The sample shows around 25,000 clones, roughly 20% of them seen only once. Input material: adjacent normal tissue. These receptors all stem from a female donor with papillary thyroid cancer or a benign thyroid nodule (not recorded which). Some clones in this sample may be carry-over from other donors' samples.

By share, this clone ranks as medium-sized. This sequence joins TRBV28 and TRBJ1-3; D is uncertain. This CDR3 contains 16 residues. Germline V lookup: CDR1 MDHEN, CDR2 SYDVKM. V was clipped by 3 bases and J by 0 bases, with 12 bases between them. The CDR3 sequence is CASSFPRRSSGNTIYF. CDR3 DNA: TGTGCCAGCAGTTTCCCGCGGCGGAGCTCTGGAAACACCATATATTTT.

This clone was observed at least ten times. The chain employs TRBV15 and TRBJ2-1; tentatively, D is TRBD2 (5 bases). This CDR3 has 14 amino acids. The V end lost 7 bases, the J end lost 5 bases, and 15 bases lay between the germline ends. CDR1 is LNHNV, CDR2 YYDKDF, per germline (reference sequence). The CDR3 bases are TGTGCCACCACGGACTGGAGGTTCGACAATGAGCAGTTCTTC. It codes for CATTDWRFDNEQFF.

About this clone: At one boundary the junction diverges from the germline segment, which might be a read error. The V gene is TRBV7-3, the J gene TRBJ2-2; the D gene is possibly TRBD2 (5 bases). Germline V gene data show CDR1 as SGHTA and CDR2 as FQGTGA. The CDR3 is 15 residues long. CDR3 loop: CASSGGSVGTVELFF. The CDR3 nucleotides are TGTGCCAGCAGCGGAGGATCGGTGGGCACCGTGGAGCTGTTTTTT.

Worth noting for this clone: Here the CDR3 omits its conserved ending phenylalanine or tryptophan, so a read error is the likely source. The limits of the CDR3 on the DNA are not certain, so only TCRdb's listed CDR3 is given. The chain links TRBV10-3 to TRBJ2-2. The germline V gene encodes CDR1 ENHRY and CDR2 SYGVKD. Counting both end residues, the CDR3 totals 11 amino acids. The CDR3 loop reads CAIRLEGELCY.

This clone has a count of ten or more. The chain recombines TRBV27 with TRBJ2-7, with 9 bases fitting TRBD2. The length of the CDR3 is 14 residues. Germline CDR1 and CDR2: MNHEY and SMNVEV (reference sequence). The junction had 1 base not matched to a gene; V was cut back by 3 bases and J by 1 base. This chain's CDR3 is CASSFSGSSYEQYF. The CDR3 DNA reads TGTGCCAGCAGTTTTAGCGGGAGTTCCTACGAGCAGTACTTC.

This clone was seen a few times. An end of the junction differs from the germline gene, which may be a read error. The chain employs TRBV27 and TRBJ2-5; D is unresolved. The CDR3 is made up of 13 amino acids. CDR1 and CDR2 (germline): MNHEY, SMNVEV (reference sequence). The CDR3 nucleotides read TGTGCCAGCAGTCTATCTCTTCGAGAGACCCAGTACTTC. Its translation is CASSLSLRETQYF.

This clone was found many times. The chain's CDR3 is CASSPRETYTEAFF. CDR3 nucleotide sequence: TGTGCCAGCAGCCCCCGGGAGACGTACACTGAAGCTTTCTTT. The rearrangement uses TRBV7-9 and TRBJ1-1; D unresolved. Deletions cut 5 bases from V and 3 bases from J, with 13 bases between. Germline V gene lookup returns CDR1 SEHNR and CDR2 FQNEAQ (reference sequence). This CDR3 contains 14 residues.

There are many counts of this clone. Distinct nucleotide sequences in the sample also encode this CDR3. This chain links TRBV20-1 with TRBJ2-3; 8 bases map to TRBD1. Germline CDR1 reads DFQATT; CDR2 reads SNEGSKA (reference sequence). The length of the CDR3 is 19 residues. The V segment lost 1 base and the J segment 0 bases; nucleotides outside the gene matches: 15. The CDR3 is CSARVFRVTGDFSTDTQYF. In nucleotides, the CDR3 is TGCAGTGCTAGAGTTTTCCGGGTGACAGGGGACTTTAGCACAGATACGCAGTATTTT.

The sample holds one count of this clone. The chain combines TRBV7-9 with TRBJ2-7; tentatively, D is TRBD1 or TRBD2 (5 bases each). CDR3 length: 14 residues. V gave up 5 bases and J gave up 3 bases, with 14 bases separating them. The germline V gene has CDR1 SEHNR and CDR2 FQNEAQ (reference sequence). As DNA, the CDR3 is TGTGCCAGCAGCCGACCTCCGGGGCACTACGAGCAGTACTTC. This gives the protein CASSRPPGHYEQYF.

This clone counts as medium-sized. The rearrangement uses TRBV2 and TRBJ1-1; D not resolved. Trimming stripped 5 bases from V and 7 bases from J, with 8 bases between. This CDR3 has 11 residues. From germline, CDR1 is SNHLY and CDR2 FYNNEI. CDR3 in amino acids: CASSQSREAFF. Written as DNA, the CDR3 is TGTGCCAGCAGTCAATCACGTGAAGCTTTCTTT.

This clone was counted at least ten times. The genes are TRBV3-1 and TRBJ2-7, with 13 bases matching TRBD2. This CDR3 spans 20 amino acids. The V and J ends lost 1 base and 5 bases, in that order; junction bases with no gene match: 17. Germline CDR1 is LGHDT and CDR2 is YNNKEL (reference sequence). In DNA, the CDR3 is TGTGCCAGCAGCCAAGCGGCTGCAGGACTAGCGGGAGAGGGGAGGAACGAGCAGTACTTC. It is translated as CASSQAAAGLAGEGRNEQYF.

This clone was observed at least ten times. The chain recombines TRBV19 with TRBJ1-5; 9 positions match TRBD1. J gave up 4 bases and V 6 bases, and 16 bases lay outside the gene matches. The germline V gene has CDR1 LNHDA and CDR2 SQIVND (reference sequence). The length of the CDR3 is 18 residues. CDR3 bases: TGTGCCAGTAGAACTGGAAAATTTGAGGACAGGGGTAATCAGCCCCAGCATTTT. This encodes CASRTGKFEDRGNQPQHF.

Ten or more counts support this clone. This chain joins TRBV11-2 and TRBJ2-1, with 11 bases matching TRBD2. J lost 9 bases, V lost 1 base, and 5 bases had no gene match. The CDR3 totals 15 residues. Germline-derived CDR1 and CDR2 are SGHAT and FQNNGV. As DNA, the CDR3 is TGTGCCAGCAGCTTAGGTAGCGGGAGGGGTCGTGAGCAGTTCTTC. Translation gives CASSLGSGRGREQFF.

This clone has ten or more counts. The chain carries TRBV20-1 and TRBJ2-1, with unresolved D. This CDR3 has 12 amino acids. V was pared by 2 bases and J by 5 bases, with 7 bases between. The V gene's germline CDR1 is DFQATT and CDR2 SNEGSKA (reference sequence). CDR3: CSARLVDNEQFF. The CDR3 region has the DNA TGCAGTGCTAGACTAGTTGACAATGAGCAGTTCTTC.

This clone was counted at least ten times. The V and J genes are TRBV13 and TRBJ2-5, with D possibly being TRBD2 (5 bases). The CDR3 runs 15 residues. CDR1 PRHDT and CDR2 FYEKMQ come from the germline V gene (reference sequence). V lost 5 bases to trimming and J lost 5 bases, with 18 bases between them. DNA for the CDR3: TGTGCCAGCAGCCCTCTAGCCTCCGCGAGGGAGACCCAGTACTTC. Its protein is CASSPLASARETQYF.

This clone has at least ten counts. The chain recombines TRBV15 with TRBJ2-3; 8 bases map to TRBD2. The ends lost 0 bases at V and 1 base at J; junction bases unmatched: 0. The CDR3 totals 15 residues. Looked up from germline, CDR1 is LNHNV and CDR2 is YYDKDF (reference sequence). CDR3 amino acids: CATSRERGGTDTQYF. Written as DNA, the CDR3 is TGTGCCACCAGCAGAGAGCGGGGGGGCACAGATACGCAGTATTTT.

The sample holds many counts of this clone. The sample carries other DNA sequences with the same CDR3. The V call is TRBV14, the J call TRBJ2-2; no reliable D call. Trimming left V 1 base short and J 3 bases short, with 6 bases between. Germline V CDR1 and CDR2: SGHDN, FVKESK. The CDR3 is made up of 14 amino acids. The CDR3 sequence: CASSQVGYTGELFF. The CDR3 DNA follows: TGTGCCAGCAGCCAAGTGGGGTACACCGGGGAGCTGTTTTTT.

Comments on this clone: One junction end does not reproduce the germline sequence, and a read error may be involved. The genes are TRBV20-1 and TRBJ1-5; the D gene is possibly TRBD1 (5 bases). CDR3 size: 14 residues. From germline, CDR1 is DFQATT and CDR2 SNEGSKA (reference sequence). The CDR3 loop reads CGASRGEGIQPQHF. Here the CDR3 DNA reads TGCGGTGCCAGCAGAGGGGAGGGCATTCAGCCCCAGCATTTT.

This clone has only a few counts. V and J are TRBV24-1 and TRBJ2-2, with 9 bases matching TRBD1. Germline trimming cut 9 bases from V and 7 bases from J; bases unmatched to any gene: 5. The CDR3 has 13 amino acids. CDR1 KGHDR and CDR2 SFDVKD come from the germline V gene. The CDR3 region has the DNA TGTGCCACCCAACGGACAGGGGTCGGGGAGCTGTTTTTT. Its protein is CATQRTGVGELFF.

J is TRBJ1-3 and V is TRBV30; D remains ambiguous. Germline V CDR1 and CDR2: GTSNPN, SVGIG (reference sequence). The V end lost 1 base, the J end lost 9 bases, and 10 bases lay between the germline ends. CDR3 length: 12 amino acids. This chain's CDR3 is CAWSGGSSTIYF. CDR3 bases: TGTGCCTGGAGTGGGGGATCTTCCACCATATATTTT.

By sample fraction, this clone is medium-sized. The V call is TRBV6-2 or TRBV6-3, the J call TRBJ2-7, with 8 bases fitting TRBD1. The CDR3 is made up of 14 amino acids. Germline trimming cut 6 bases from V and 2 bases from J; bases unmatched to any gene: 6. Looked up from germline, CDR1 is MNHEY and CDR2 is SVGEGT. CDR3 sequence (DNA): TGTGCCAGCAGAACGGACAGGGTTACCTACGAGCAGTACTTC. It is translated as CASRTDRVTYEQYF.

As regards this clone: A much larger clone differs by one base, so this may be a read error. Other DNA sequences in the same sample also yield this CDR3. The chain links TRBV5-4 to TRBJ2-7, with TRBD2 matching 9 bases. V trimming: 4 bases; J trimming: 4 bases; junction bases outside the gene matches: 9. Germline CDR1 SGHNT, CDR2 YYREEE (reference sequence). This CDR3 has 15 residues. The CDR3 loop reads CASSPNSGSRYEQYF. As DNA, the CDR3 is TGTGCCAGCAGCCCCAATAGCGGGAGTCGATACGAGCAGTACTTC. Full variable domain (outside the CDR3, taken from reference TRBV5-4 and TRBJ2-7): ETGVTQSPTHLIKTRGQQVTLRCSSQSGHNTVSWYQQALGQGPQFIFQYYREEENGRGNFPPRFSGLQFPNYSSELNVNALELDDSALYLCASSPNSGSRYEQYFGPGTRLTVT.